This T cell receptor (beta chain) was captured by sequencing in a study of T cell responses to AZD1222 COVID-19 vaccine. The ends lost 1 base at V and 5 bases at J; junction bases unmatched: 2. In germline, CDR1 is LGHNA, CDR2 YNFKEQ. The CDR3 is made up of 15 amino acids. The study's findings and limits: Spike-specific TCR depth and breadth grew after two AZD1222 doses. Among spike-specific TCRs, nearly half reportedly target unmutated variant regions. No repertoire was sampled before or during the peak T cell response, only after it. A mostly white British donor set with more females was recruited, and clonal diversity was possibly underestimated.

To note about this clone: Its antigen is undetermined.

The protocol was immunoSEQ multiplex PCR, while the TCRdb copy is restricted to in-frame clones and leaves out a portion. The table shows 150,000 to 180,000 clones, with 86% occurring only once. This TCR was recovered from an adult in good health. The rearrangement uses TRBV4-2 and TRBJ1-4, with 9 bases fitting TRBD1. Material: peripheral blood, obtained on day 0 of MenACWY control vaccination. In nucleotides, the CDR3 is TGTGCCAGCAGCCAAGGAGACAGGGGGAATGAAAAACTGTTTTTT. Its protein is CASSQGDRGNEKLFF.